The 23 T cell receptor beta chains presented below share a single source sample, sequenced in a study of T cells in Graves' hyperthyroidism and ophthalmopathy. Amplification of TCR beta CDR3 regions was performed using RNA transcripts as template. An initial round of RT-PCR targeting the TCR CDR3 relied on the HTBI primer set. TCRdb itself ran the multiplex PCR reads through MiXCR, one entry per CDR3 protein. The table includes some 600,000 distinct CDR3 sequences, 11% to 15% detected once. Sequenced sample: blood. The receptors stem from a woman in her twenties or thirties with Graves' hyperthyroidism that later progressed to Graves' ophthalmopathy.

This clonotype was seen many times. The chain is built from TRBV20-1 and TRBJ2-5; D might be TRBD2 (6 bases). This CDR3 contains 12 residues. V lost 3 bases, J lost 4 bases, and 9 bases lay in between. Germline V gene lookup returns CDR1 DFQATT and CDR2 SNEGSKA (reference sequence). The CDR3 reads CSASGSRETQYF. CDR3 in DNA: TGCAGTGCTAGCGGGAGCAGAGAGACCCAGTACTTC.

This clonotype was detected ten times or more. V and J are TRBV6-1 and TRBJ2-7; 8 bases fit TRBD2. Trimming took 1 base from V and 5 from J; bases not matched to a gene: 7. CDR3 length: 15 amino acids. Germline-derived CDR1 and CDR2 are MNHNS and SASEGT. The CDR3 bases are TGTGCCAGCAGTGAAGTCGGGGGGGGGCGACACGAGCAGTACTTC. As protein: CASSEVGGGRHEQYF.

This clonotype has at least ten counts. This chain connects TRBV2 to TRBJ2-7, with 7 positions matching TRBD2. Trimming at V came to 6 bases and at J to 2 bases, leaving 7 bases not matched to a gene. The germline V gene encodes CDR1 SNHLY and CDR2 FYNNEI. The CDR3 loop spans 14 amino acids. The CDR3 DNA reads TGTGCCAGCAGGAGGTCTAGCGGAACCTACGAGCAGTACTTC. Amino acid sequence: CASRRSSGTYEQYF. Full variable domain (missing parts from reference TRBV2 and TRBJ2-7): EPEVTQTPSHQVTQMGQEVILRCVPISNHLYFYWYRQILGQKVEFLVSFYNNEISEKSEIFDDQFSVERPDGSNFTLKIRSTKLEDSAMYFCASRRSSGTYEQYFGPGTRLTVT.

The gene calls are TRBV20-1 and TRBJ2-5; TRBD1 matches 9 bases. CDR3 length: 13 amino acids. Trimming cost V 5 bases and J 5 bases; bases outside gene matches: 6. The germline V gene encodes CDR1 DFQATT and CDR2 SNEGSKA (reference sequence). The CDR3 is CSAAGQGEETQYF. CDR3 DNA: TGCAGTGCTGCGGGACAGGGCGAGGAGACCCAGTACTTC.

This clonotype was counted at least ten times. The CDR3 region is CASTAGTVGSPLHF. The CDR3 coding sequence is TGCGCCAGCACGGCGGGAACAGTCGGTTCACCCCTCCACTTT. This sequence joins TRBV5-1 and TRBJ1-6; D not certain. Germline V gene data show CDR1 as SGHRS and CDR2 as YFSETQ. The CDR3 runs to 14 residues. The V end lost 6 bases, the J end lost 9 bases, and 16 bases lay between the germline ends.

This clonotype was seen more than once but under ten times. The final CDR3 position lacks the conserved phenylalanine or tryptophan, pointing to a likely read error. The chain employs TRBV29-1 and TRBJ2-5; D is ambiguous. The germline V gene encodes CDR1 SQVTM and CDR2 ANQGSEA. This CDR3 is 14 amino acids long. Trimming shortened V by 4 bases and J by 5 bases, and 17 bases separated the two germline ends. The CDR3 bases are TGCAGCGTTGGTGTCACATCGGATGGGGAGACCCAGTACGTC. Encoded protein: CSVGVTSDGETQYV.

The J gene is TRBJ1-5, the V gene TRBV11-2; 7 bases agree with TRBD1. The junction had 12 bases not matched to a gene; V was cut back by 5 bases and J by 5 bases. The germline CDR1 and CDR2 sequences are SGHAT and FQNNGV. The CDR3 covers 16 residues. For the CDR3, the DNA is TGTGCCAGCAGCATTCGACAGGGAGGTGGTGATCAGCCCCAGCATTTT. This encodes CASSIRQGGGDQPQHF. Based on the CDR3 plus reference TRBV11-2 and TRBJ1-5, the full variable domain is EAGVAQSPRYKIIEKRQSVAFWCNPISGHATLYWYQQILGQGPKLLIQFQNNGVVDDSQLPKDRFSAERLKGVDSTLKIQPAKLEDSAVYLCASSIRQGGGDQPQHFGDGTRLSIL.

This clonotype was seen repeatedly, ten times or more. The chain links TRBV27 to TRBJ1-6; D remains unclear. V was clipped by 4 bases and J by 13 bases, with 14 bases between them. Germline CDR1 and CDR2: MNHEY and SMNVEV (reference sequence). The CDR3 consists of 13 residues. As DNA, the CDR3 is TGTGCCAGCAGTTCCCGAGACCTGTATCCCCTCCACTTT. Translated, it gives CASSSRDLYPLHF.

This clonotype showed up just a few times. This sequence joins TRBV7-9 and TRBJ1-1, with 9 bases that match TRBD1. CDR3 length: 16 amino acids. V trimming: 4 bases; J trimming: 0 bases; junction bases outside the gene matches: 6. The germline CDR1 and CDR2 sequences are SEHNR and FQNEAQ (reference sequence). The DNA for the CDR3 is TGTGCCAGCAGCTCTGGGACAGGGAACATGAACACTGAAGCTTTCTTT. Residues: CASSSGTGNMNTEAFF.

The CDR3 is CSVAGGGNTIYF. As DNA, the CDR3 is TGCAGCGTTGCTGGGGGAGGAAACACCATATATTTT. The chain has TRBV29-1 and TRBJ1-3, with a tentative D call TRBD1 (5 bases). The CDR3 loop spans 12 amino acids. CDR1 and CDR2 from the germline V gene are SQVTM and ANQGSEA. V lost 4 bases and J 4 bases, leaving 8 bases between the germline ends.

In this sample, this clonotype turned up many times. The chain uses TRBV10-3 and TRBJ2-5; no reliable D call. This CDR3 is 15 amino acids long. Per the germline V gene, CDR1 is ENHRY and CDR2 is SYGVKD. The V end was cut by 2 bases, the J end by 4 bases, with 14 bases between. In nucleotides, the CDR3 is TGTGCCATCAGTGAGCCGACATCGGAAGGAGAGACCCAGTACTTC. This translates into CAISEPTSEGETQYF.

This clonotype was detected only a few times. The genes are TRBV5-6 and TRBJ2-1; D might be TRBD1 (6 bases). This CDR3 contains 14 residues. The V gene's germline CDR1 is SGHDT and CDR2 YYEEEE. V gave up 5 bases and J gave up 4 bases, with 13 bases separating them. The CDR3 DNA follows: TGTGCCAGCAGTAAACAGGGCCGGTACAATGAGCAGTTCTTC. Encoded protein: CASSKQGRYNEQFF.

This clonotype was recorded a few times. This chain links TRBV10-2 with TRBJ1-5; D is unresolved. The ends were cut back, 8 bases at V and 0 bases at J, with 8 bases in the middle. The CDR3 is 13 amino acids. The germline gives CDR1 WSHSY, CDR2 SAAADI. DNA for the CDR3: TGCGCCAGCCGGCATAATAGCAATCAGCCCCAGCATTTT. Protein product: CASRHNSNQPQHF.

This clonotype was picked up a small number of times. This rearrangement joins TRBV9 to TRBJ1-2, with D possibly matching TRBD1 (5 bases). Per germline, CDR1 SGDLS and CDR2 YYNGEE. V dropped 3 bases and J dropped 2 bases, with 14 bases sitting between them. CDR3 size: 15 residues. DNA of the CDR3: TGTGCCAGCAGCGCAGTGGGGGGGGGAAACTATGGCTACACCTTC. Its translation: CASSAVGGGNYGYTF. Full variable domain (rest looked up from reference TRBV9 and TRBJ1-2): DSGVTQTPKHLITATGQRVTLRCSPRSGDLSVYWYQQSLDQGLQFLIQYYNGEERAKGNILERFSAQQFPDLHSELNLSSLELGDSALYFCASSAVGGGNYGYTFGSGTRLTVV.

This clonotype was observed many times. The V call is TRBV6-1, the J call TRBJ2-7, with 12 bases that match TRBD2. After removal of 5 bases from V and 7 bases from J, the junction contained 9 bases not matched to a gene. The CDR3 contains 15 residues. CDR1 MNHNS and CDR2 SASEGT come from the germline V gene. The CDR3 nucleotides are TGTGCCAGCAGTTTTCGACTAGCGGGAGCTCGGGAGCAGTACTTC. This gives the protein CASSFRLAGAREQYF.

This clonotype was seen many times. The chain links TRBV6-2 or TRBV6-3 to TRBJ2-5, with D perhaps matching TRBD2 (6 bases). Looked up from germline, CDR1 is MNHEY and CDR2 is SVGEGT. Trimming took off 4 bases at V and 5 bases at J, with 14 bases between the two ends. The CDR3 totals 14 residues. The CDR3 DNA reads as TGTGCCAGCAGTTTCGCTAGCGTTGTGGAGACCCAGTACTTC. It translates to CASSFASVVETQYF.

In this sample, this clonotype turned up once. The chain has TRBV9 and TRBJ1-1; D perhaps matches TRBD1 (5 bases). V lost 0 bases to trimming and J lost 5 bases, with 14 bases between them. This CDR3 is 15 amino acids long. Germline-derived CDR1 and CDR2 are SGDLS and YYNGEE. The CDR3 coding sequence is TGTGCCAGCAGCGTAGGCCGAGTAGGGGATACTGAAGCTTTCTTT. It is translated as CASSVGRVGDTEAFF.

This clonotype was picked up many times. The chain recombines TRBV27 with TRBJ1-1; D unresolved. The length of the CDR3 is 18 residues. CDR1 is MNHEY and CDR2 is SMNVEV in the germline V gene (reference sequence). V was pared by 2 bases and J by 4 bases, with 23 bases between. The CDR3 protein is CASSLNEPSGRAGTEAFF. The DNA of the CDR3 is TGTGCCAGCAGTTTAAACGAGCCCTCGGGGAGGGCGGGCACTGAAGCTTTCTTT.

This clonotype was detected ten times or more. The rearrangement uses TRBV19 and TRBJ1-1; D is perhaps TRBD1 (5 bases). Trimming shortened V by 6 bases and J by 4 bases, and 18 bases separated the two germline ends. CDR1 is LNHDA and CDR2 is SQIVND in the germline V gene (reference sequence). This CDR3 region has 15 residues. CDR3 loop: CASSQSQGRFTEAFF. The DNA of the CDR3 is TGTGCCAGTAGCCAATCTCAGGGTCGGTTCACTGAAGCTTTCTTT.

This clonotype was recorded at least ten times. V usage is TRBV10-2 and J usage is TRBJ2-7, with D hard to call. Per germline, CDR1 WSHSY and CDR2 SAAADI. The CDR3 extends over 14 amino acids. The ends were cut back, 6 bases at V and 6 bases at J, with 18 bases in the middle. CDR3 sequence: CASSPVQADGEQYF. The CDR3 nucleotides are TGCGCCAGCAGCCCGGTACAAGCCGACGGCGAGCAGTACTTC.

On this clonotype itself: A read error may account for a junction end that differs from germline. The chain is built from TRBV3-1 and TRBJ2-5; a possible D gene is TRBD2 (5 bases). The germline CDR1 and CDR2 sequences are LGHDT and YNNKEL (reference sequence). There are 14 residues in the CDR3. The CDR3 loop reads CATSAGVLKETQYF. CDR3 in DNA: TGTGCCACCAGCGCCGGGGTACTAAAAGAGACCCAGTACTTC.

The chain couples TRBV20-1 to TRBJ2-5; no reliable D call. Germline V gives CDR1 DFQATT, CDR2 SNEGSKA (reference sequence). The CDR3 extends over 14 amino acids. V dropped 6 bases and J dropped 5 bases, with 19 bases sitting between them. The CDR3 nucleotides are TGCAGTGCCCCGACGGTAAACCTGGGGGAGACCCAGTACTTC. Protein: CSAPTVNLGETQYF.

This clonotype was seen many times. The chain uses TRBV27 and TRBJ1-1; 8 bases fit TRBD1. The ends lost 1 base at V and 1 base at J; junction bases unmatched: 5. The CDR3 runs to 16 residues. Germline values: CDR1 MNHEY, CDR2 SMNVEV (reference sequence). The CDR3 DNA sequence: TGTGCCAGCAGTTTATATCCAGGGGGCCAGAACACTGAAGCTTTCTTT. Translated, it gives CASSLYPGGQNTEAFF.